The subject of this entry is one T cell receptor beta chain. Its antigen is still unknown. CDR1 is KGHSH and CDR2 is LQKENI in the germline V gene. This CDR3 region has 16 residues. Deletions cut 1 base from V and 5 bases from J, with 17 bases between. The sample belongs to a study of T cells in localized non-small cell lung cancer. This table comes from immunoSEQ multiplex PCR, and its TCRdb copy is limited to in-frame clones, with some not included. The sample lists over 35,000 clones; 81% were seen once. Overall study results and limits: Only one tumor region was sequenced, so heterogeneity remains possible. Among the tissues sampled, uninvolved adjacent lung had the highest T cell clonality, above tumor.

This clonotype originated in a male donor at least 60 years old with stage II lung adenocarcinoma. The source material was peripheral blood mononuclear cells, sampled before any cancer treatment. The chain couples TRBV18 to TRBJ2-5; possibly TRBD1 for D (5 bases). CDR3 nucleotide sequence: TGTGCCAGCTCACCACGACAAGTGGGGCAGAGCGAGACCCAGTACTTC. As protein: CASSPRQVGQSETQYF.